A selection of T cell receptor beta chains follows, all from one sample in a study of blood T cell repertoires in COVID-19. Sequenced by immunoSEQ multiplex PCR; TCRdb stores in-frame clones only, minus some. There are approximately 25,000 clones in the sample; roughly 94% occur only once, and more than 25% lies in the top ten. Sequenced input: peripheral blood. The receptors derive from a man aged 65 to 79 with active COVID-19. Each CDR3 is given with its conserved first and last residue. The D gene is left open where the match is weak. Only part of the rows carry a size: once, few, many, or a class if the clone is expanded.

TRBV28	.	.	TRBJ1-2	CASSEGGVIFGYTF	TGTGCCAGCAGCGAGGGAGGTGTAATTTTTGGCTACACCTTC
TRBV6-5	.	.	TRBJ1-1	CASSYSSGRMNSEAFF	TGTGCCAGCAGTTACTCTTCAGGCAGGATGAACAGTGAAGCTTTCTTT
TRBV27	.	.	TRBJ2-7	CASSLRVPLYEQYF	TGTGCCAGCAGTTTAAGAGTTCCCCTGTACGAGCAGTACTTC
TRBV2	.	TRBD1	TRBJ2-6	CANRDRGRANVLTF	TGTGCCAACCGGGACAGGGGTCGGGCCAACGTCCTGACTTTC
TRBV28	.	TRBD1	TRBJ2-3	CATTLTGKTDTQYF	TGTGCCACTACGTTGACAGGGAAGACAGATACGCAGTATTTT
TRBV19	.	TRBD1	TRBJ2-2	CASSLETGWGGELFF	TGTGCCAGTAGCCTCGAGACAGGGTGGGGAGGGGAGCTGTTTTTT
TRBV4-2	.	TRBD2	TRBJ2-1	CASSQTGTSGINEQFF	TGTGCCAGCAGCCAAACCGGGACTAGCGGGATAAATGAGCAGTTCTTC
TRBV7-3	.	.	TRBJ2-3	CASSSTSSTGRDTQYF	TGTGCCAGCAGCTCAACGTCGAGTACAGGGAGAGATACGCAGTATTTT
TRBV19	.	TRBD2	TRBJ2-1	CASSEREGLRNEQFF	TGTGCCAGTAGTGAGCGGGAGGGCCTACGGAATGAGCAGTTCTTC
TRBV5-1	.	.	TRBJ1-3	CASSLAPGLQNTIYF	TGCGCCAGCAGCTTGGCCCCGGGACTCCAAAACACCATATATTTT
TRBV28	.	.	TRBJ1-6	CASSFHTSPLHF	TGTGCCAGCAGTTTTCACACCTCACCCCTCCACTTT
TRBV18	.	TRBD1	TRBJ1-6	CASSADRVNSPLHF	TGTGCCAGCTCAGCGGACAGGGTTAATTCACCCCTCCACTTT
TRBV28	.	.	TRBJ2-5	CASSLPSGGQETQYF	TGTGCCAGCAGTTTGCCCTCCGGCGGACAAGAGACCCAGTACTTC
TRBV6-2/TRBV6-3	few	.	TRBJ2-3	CASSYSGADTQYF	TGTGCCAGCAGTTACTCGGGCGCAGATACGCAGTATTTT
TRBV10-3	.	TRBD1	TRBJ2-3	CAIRGDRGFTDTQYF	TGTGCCATCAGGGGGGACAGGGGCTTCACAGATACGCAGTATTTT
TRBV11-2	.	.	TRBJ1-4	CASSLHRDNEKLFF	TGTGCCAGCAGCTTGCACAGGGATAATGAAAAACTGTTTTTT
TRBV4-3	few	.	TRBJ1-6	CASSQEVSSSGLLMPLHF	TGCGCCAGCAGCCAAGAAGTTTCTAGCAGTGGGCTTTTGATGCCCCTCCACTTT
TRBV24-1	.	TRBD1	TRBJ2-1	CATSDLTGGSYNEQFF	TGTGCCACCAGTGACCTGACAGGGGGTTCCTACAATGAGCAGTTCTTC
TRBV27	.	.	TRBJ2-1	CASSFPGLASSSYNEQFF	TGTGCCAGCAGTTTCCCGGGGCTAGCGTCTAGCTCCTACAATGAGCAGTTCTTC
TRBV30	.	.	TRBJ1-4	CAWSGRGRRTNEKLFF	TGTGCCTGGAGTGGCCGGGGGAGGAGAACTAATGAAAAACTGTTTTTT
TRBV6-2/TRBV6-3	once	TRBD2	TRBJ2-3	CASSRRSSGRPMVSTDTQYF	TGTGCCAGCAGCCGAAGATCTAGCGGGAGGCCTATGGTTAGCACAGATACGCAGTATTTT
TRBV24-1	.	.	TRBJ2-1	CATAGFPRGGEQFF	TGTGCCACAGCGGGTTTCCCCCGCGGCGGTGAGCAGTTCTTC
TRBV29-1	.	TRBD2	TRBJ2-5	CSVLTSGQETQYF	TGCAGCGTTCTGACTAGCGGGCAAGAGACCCAGTACTTC
TRBV7-9	.	TRBD1	TRBJ2-5	CASSLEGDRAYATQYF	TGTGCCAGCAGCTTAGAGGGGGACAGGGCATATGCGACCCAGTACTTC
TRBV24-1	.	TRBD1	TRBJ2-1	CATSDSGTGVWNEQFF	TGTGCCACCAGTGATTCCGGGACAGGGGTTTGGAATGAGCAGTTCTTC
TRBV6-5	.	.	TRBJ1-4	CASSFSRGRNEKLFF	TGTGCCAGCAGTTTCTCGCGGGGGCGGAACGAAAAACTGTTTTTT
TRBV6-5	.	.	TRBJ2-7	CASSYKGLSSYEQYF	TGTGCCAGCAGTTACAAAGGACTGAGCTCCTACGAGCAGTACTTC
TRBV7-3	.	TRBD2	TRBJ2-1	CASSYLADSSYNEQFF	TGTGCCAGCAGCTACCTAGCGGATAGCTCCTACAATGAGCAGTTCTTC
TRBV6-2/TRBV6-3	.	TRBD1	TRBJ1-1	CASSYAGGTTEAFF	TGTGCCAGCAGTTACGCAGGGGGAACCACTGAAGCTTTCTTT
TRBV11-2	.	.	TRBJ2-7	CASSPPRLRVLPVRQYF	TGTGCCAGCAGCCCCCCGCGGCTTCGAGTCCTCCCAGTTAGGCAGTACTTC
TRBV3-1/TRBV3-2	.	TRBD1	TRBJ1-1	CASSRDRVFTEAFF	TGTGCCAGCAGCCGAGACAGGGTTTTTACTGAAGCTTTCTTT
TRBV6-2/TRBV6-3	.	TRBD2	TRBJ2-3	CASSTLGGGRTDTQYF	TGTGCCAGCAGTACACTCGGGGGGGGGCGCACAGATACGCAGTATTTT
TRBV4-3	.	TRBD1	TRBJ1-2	CASSQERATGLDGYTF	TGCGCCAGCAGCCAAGAAAGAGCGACAGGGCTAGATGGCTACACCTTC
TRBV9	.	.	TRBJ1-3	CASSVRSESSGNTIYF	TGTGCCAGCAGCGTTAGGAGTGAGAGCTCTGGAAACACCATATATTTT
TRBV21-1	.	.	TRBJ1-1	CASSKETTRYTEAFF	TGTGCCAGCAGCAAAGAAACGACCAGGTACACTGAAGCTTTCTTT
TRBV7-9	.	TRBD2	TRBJ2-3	CASSLGLAGADTQYF	TGTGCCAGCAGCTTAGGGTTAGCGGGAGCAGATACGCAGTATTTT
TRBV27	.	.	TRBJ2-2	CASSRGWTLAAGELFF	TGTGCCAGCAGCCGGGGGTGGACCCTCGCGGCCGGGGAGCTGTTTTTT
TRBV9	.	TRBD1	TRBJ2-3	CASSLRGGQSTDTQYF	TGTGCCAGCAGCCTCCGAGGGGGACAGAGCACAGATACGCAGTATTTT
TRBV10-1	.	TRBD2	TRBJ2-5	CASSESASGSGRETQYF	TGCGCCAGCAGTGAGAGTGCTAGCGGGAGTGGTAGGGAGACCCAGTACTTC
TRBV7-8	.	TRBD1	TRBJ1-2	CASSLGQGINYGYTF	TGTGCCAGCAGCTTGGGACAGGGGATTAACTATGGCTACACCTTC
TRBV6-5	.	TRBD1	TRBJ2-7	CASRRTGGMLYF	TGTGCCAGCAGGCGGACAGGGGGGATGCTGTACTTC
TRBV7-8	.	.	TRBJ1-4	CASSPTGSNEKLFF	TGTGCCAGCAGCCCGACAGGATCGAATGAAAAACTGTTTTTT
TRBV6-5	.	TRBD1	TRBJ2-7	CASRPRQGTNEQYF	TGTGCCAGCAGGCCTAGACAGGGCACCAACGAGCAGTACTTC